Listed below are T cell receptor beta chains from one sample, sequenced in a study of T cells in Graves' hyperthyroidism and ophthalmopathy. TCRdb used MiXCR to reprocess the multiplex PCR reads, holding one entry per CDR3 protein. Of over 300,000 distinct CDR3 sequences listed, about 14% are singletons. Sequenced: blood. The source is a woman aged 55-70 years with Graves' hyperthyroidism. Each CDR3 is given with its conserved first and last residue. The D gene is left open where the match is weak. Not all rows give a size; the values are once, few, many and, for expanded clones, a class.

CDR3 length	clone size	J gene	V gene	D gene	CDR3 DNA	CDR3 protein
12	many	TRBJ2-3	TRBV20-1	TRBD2	TGCAGTGCTAGAGCAGCGGGAGGGGCGCAGTATTTT	CSARAAGGAQYF
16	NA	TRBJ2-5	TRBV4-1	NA	TGCGCCAGCAGCCGTACCCTAGGCAGAGGTCTGGAGACCCAGTACTTC	CASSRTLGRGLETQYF
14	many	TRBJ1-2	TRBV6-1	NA	TGTGCCAGCAAATCGGGGGGCGGCTTCTATGGCTACACCTTC	CASKSGGGFYGYTF
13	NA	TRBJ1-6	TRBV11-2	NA	TGTGCCAGCACCCGCAGCATCGATTCACCCCTCCACTTT	CASTRSIDSPLHF
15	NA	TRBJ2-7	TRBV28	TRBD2	TGTGCCAGCAGTCTCGGACTAGCGGACTATTACGAGCAGTACTTC	CASSLGLADYYEQYF
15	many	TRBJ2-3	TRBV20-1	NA	TGCAGTGCTAGAGATACGGGAATCGTTACAGATACGCAGTATTTT	CSARDTGIVTDTQYF
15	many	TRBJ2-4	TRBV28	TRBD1	TGTGCCAGCAGTCACAGGGGGCGGGCCAAAAACATTCAGTACTTC	CASSHRGRAKNIQYF
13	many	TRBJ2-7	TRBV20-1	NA	TGCAGCATTCTGGACGGGAGCTCCTACGAGCAGTACTTC	CSILDGSSYEQYF
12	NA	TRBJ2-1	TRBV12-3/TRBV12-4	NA	TGTGCCAGCAGTTTTTCCGCCGGTGAGCAGTTCTTC	CASSFSAGEQFF
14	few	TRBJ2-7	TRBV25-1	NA	TGTGCCAGCAGTGTATCAACTAGCAGTAACGAGCAGTACTTC	CASSVSTSSNEQYF
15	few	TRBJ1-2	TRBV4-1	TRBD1	TGCGCCAGCAGCCAAAGGACAGGGGGGAACTATGGCTACACCTTC	CASSQRTGGNYGYTF
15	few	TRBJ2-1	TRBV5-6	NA	TGTGCCAGCAGCTCACAAGGATCCTCAGGCGATGAGCAGTTCTTC	CASSSQGSSGDEQFF